The source of this T cell receptor (beta chain) is a study of T-cell reconstitution after alpha-beta-depleted transplantation in children (dated by TCRdb to the mid-2010s). About the full investigation: Using TCR repertoire profiling, the study quantitatively followed how T-cell immune reconstitution unfolded in children after TCRalphabeta/CD19-depleted allogeneic hematopoietic cell transplantation.

The library was generated by PCR. Instrument on record: Illumina HiSeq 2500. To normalize quantification of the TCRbeta repertoire, the TCR libraries were built with molecular barcoding that relied on unique molecular identifiers. Clones were called with MiXCR by TCRdb after fastp trimmed the public reads at Q25, and only in-frame beta chains were retained. Entries that share a CDR3 protein sequence are merged under the most common genes and DNA. Counted in this sample were about 72,000 distinct CDR3 sequences; about 7% of them appeared once. The ten biggest clones cover approximately 2.4% of the sample. This clonotype is a singleton in its sample. The specificity of this receptor is unknown. Within one base of it there is no much larger clone, and no base qualities were kept. A lone read offers only weak evidence. CDR1 and CDR2 are read off the germline V gene as ENHRY and SYGVKD. From cysteine to phenylalanine, the CDR3 is 19 amino acids long. Just the 57-base CDR3 DNA is kept, in frame starting at base 1. Germline trimming amounts to 1 base on V and 8 bases on J, with 21 as the count of junction bases outside the gene matches.

Sequenced here: PBMCs from the stem cell graft donor, sampled from the stem cell graft. The receptor's source is a human donor who donated a stem cell graft to a child with acute lymphoblastic leukemia. Recombination connected TRBV10-3 to TRBJ2-7; TRBD2 aligns with 9 central bases. The DNA is as follows: TGTGCCATCAGTGAGTTTGGGGTACGCGGGAGGGCGGCCCCTGGCCAGCAGTACTTC. Translation gives CAISEFGVRGRAAPGQQYF.